What follows are 5 T cell receptor beta chains derived from one specimen sequenced in a study of breast tumors, draining lymph nodes, adjacent tissues. Breast cancer patients provided tissue from their axillary draining lymph nodes. One entry per CDR3 protein, called by TCRdb with MiXCR from the multiplex PCR reads. The sample lists 130,000 or so distinct CDR3 sequences; 32% were seen once. The sample taken for sequencing was axillary lymph node tissue. These receptors were collected from a female donor with breast cancer. Some clones in this sample may be carry-over from other donors' samples.

The J gene is TRBJ1-5, the V gene TRBV5-1, with D perhaps TRBD1 (6 bases). CDR1 is SGHRS, CDR2 YFSETQ, per germline. V was trimmed by 0 bases and J by 10 bases, leaving 23 bases between them. The CDR3 sequence is 17 residues long. CDR3 in DNA: TGCGCCAGCAGCTTGGGGTCAGGGGCCGACAGCAGTCAACCCCAGCATTTT. As protein: CASSLGSGADSSQPQHF.

This clonotype was seen just once. The rearrangement joins TRBV20-1 to TRBJ2-7, with 9 bases identical to TRBD2. The CDR3 is 16 amino acids. From germline, CDR1 is DFQATT and CDR2 SNEGSKA (reference sequence). V dropped 0 bases and J dropped 0; count of bases not matched to a gene: 6. CDR3 DNA sequence: TGCAGTGCTAGAGATTCCAGCGGGAGGTCCTCCTACGAGCAGTACTTC. This sequence encodes CSARDSSGRSSYEQYF.

This chain joins TRBV6-5 and TRBJ2-5; 8 nucleotides align to TRBD2. The CDR3 extends over 15 amino acids. V lost 5 bases, J lost 4 bases, and 9 bases stayed unmatched. CDR1 MNHEY and CDR2 SVGAGI come from the germline V gene. This chain's CDR3 is CASSPASGGGETQYF. The CDR3 DNA follows: TGTGCCAGCAGTCCTGCGTCCGGGGGGGGAGAGACCCAGTACTTC.

This clonotype was observed many times. The V call is TRBV18, the J call TRBJ2-1; the D is unclear. The germline V gene has CDR1 KGHSH and CDR2 LQKENI. Trimming pared 1 base from V and 12 bases from J, leaving 10 bases between. The CDR3 totals 12 residues. The DNA for the CDR3 is TGTGCCAGCTCACCACAACGCGACCCGCAGTTCTTC. It is translated as CASSPQRDPQFF.

This clonotype has a count of ten or more. This sequence joins TRBV2 and TRBJ1-2, with D possibly matching TRBD1 (5 bases). Germline lookup yields CDR1 SNHLY and CDR2 FYNNEI. This CDR3 has 13 residues. V lost 5 bases, J lost 7 bases, and 14 bases lay in between. The CDR3 spells CASSTGLGAGYTF. CDR3 coding DNA: TGTGCCAGCAGTACGGGCCTAGGGGCTGGCTACACCTTC.